This note documents a single T cell receptor beta chain sequence. This clone was detected a few times. What this receptor recognizes is not known. No much larger clonotype is one base removed from it; base qualities were not supplied. From the cysteine through the phenylalanine, the CDR3 covers 12 amino acids. Solely the CDR3 DNA is kept, with 36 bases framed from the first base. V is reduced by 2 bases and J by 4 bases, leaving a spacing of 4 bases between them. Per the germline V gene, SGHDT is the CDR1 and YYEEEE is the CDR2. All of the isolated RNA was reverse transcribed with the High Capacity cDNA Reverse Transcription Kit, so expressed TCRB transcripts were sequenced. Deep immunoSEQ sequencing was performed on naive, central memory and regulatory T cell samples, with an average of roughly 3.3 million total reads per sample. Sorted cells were lysed in RLT buffer, and RNA was extracted using DNase-treated RNeasy Micro or Mini kits according to cell number. To prevent cross-contamination, every cell subset was processed on its own, while patient and healthy donor samples were processed together. TCRB sequences were amplified from cDNA with the immunoSEQ multiplex PCR, producing 87-bp fragments spanning the CDR3 region. Sequencing of the amplicons was done on the Illumina HiSeq platform. As for how the authors treated the data: Synthetic template baselines were used to correct PCR bias computationally, reads within Hamming distance 2 were collapsed, and singletons that could not be merged were discarded. Reads were aligned to IMGT to assign V, D and J genes, CDR3 length, and insertions or deletions at six rearrangement sites. Clonotype counts were normalized to sorted cell number within each subset before computing true diversity and Gini coefficients with the tcR R package. The overlap coefficient, calculated on TCRB nucleotide sequences, was used to measure repertoire sharing. As a proxy for the pre-selection repertoire, out-of-frame TCRB sequences from naive cells were analyzed. TCRdb mirrors the immuneACCESS table, restricted to in-frame sequences. Some clones are absent from its copies; in checked studies, under half trace to an unresolved V gene, and the reason for the others is unknown. The V and J calls and clone size are taken from that table; D and trimming were inferred from the DNA. The sample table holds 680,000 or so clones, of which about an eighth were seen once. The ten top clones hold about 0.02% of the sample.

From each donor, a single peripheral blood sample of approximately 0.11 L on average was drawn into heparinised tubes. A BD FACSAria II and a panel including CD45RO, CCR7, CD25, CD127, CD95 and CD27 were used to sort naive, central memory, regulatory and stem cell-like memory CD4+ T cells. All sorted populations exceeded 95% purity. PBMCs were isolated right away by Lymphoprep density gradient centrifugation and were stained directly, without culture. To minimize batch effects, samples were stained and sorted in pairs, one healthy donor with one patient per experiment. The sample comes from a study of beta chain features in type 1 diabetes (dated by TCRdb to 2016 to 2019). The study in broad terms: No differences in mean age, gender distribution, total cell number or subset yield were found between patients and healthy donors. Whereas all 30 or so donors provided naive and central memory subsets, regulatory and stem cell-like memory subsets were isolated from just 8 patients and about eight healthy donors. The study compared TCRB repertoires of sorted circulating CD4+ T cell subsets between recently diagnosed type 1 diabetes patients and matched healthy donors. A total of roughly 100,000,000 sorted cells were examined across all samples, and the number of cells per subset was strongly correlated with RNA yield.

Study-wide findings and limitations: Because cDNA rather than genomic DNA was sequenced, highly expressing activated cells could have been over-represented, although no difference in activation and CD3 levels was found between groups. Because small numbers of individuals were included in the HLA sub-analyses, any influence of HLA type on TCRB rearrangement was left unresolved. The naive, central memory and regulatory TCRB repertoires appeared to resemble one another more closely among patients than among healthy donors. Shorter templates might have been favored by PCR, but patient and control samples were amplified and corrected together, so both groups would have been affected equally by any skew. A moderate but significant shortening of TCRB CDR3 length was observed in type 1 diabetes patients in all four CD4+ subsets. At VDJ recombination sites, type 1 diabetes patients had fewer insertions and more deleted nucleotides, which implies abnormalities in thymic rearrangement.

The specimen sequenced was naive CD4+ T cells from blood. This sample's cell subset or site label indicates: true naive CD4+ T cells. This TCR was sampled from a man aged 18 to 29 with type 1 diabetes. The chain joins TRBV5-6 to TRBJ1-3; the D gene remains uncertain. The bases are TGTGCCAGCAGCTTTTCGGGAAACACCATATATTTT. This is translated as CASSFSGNTIYF.